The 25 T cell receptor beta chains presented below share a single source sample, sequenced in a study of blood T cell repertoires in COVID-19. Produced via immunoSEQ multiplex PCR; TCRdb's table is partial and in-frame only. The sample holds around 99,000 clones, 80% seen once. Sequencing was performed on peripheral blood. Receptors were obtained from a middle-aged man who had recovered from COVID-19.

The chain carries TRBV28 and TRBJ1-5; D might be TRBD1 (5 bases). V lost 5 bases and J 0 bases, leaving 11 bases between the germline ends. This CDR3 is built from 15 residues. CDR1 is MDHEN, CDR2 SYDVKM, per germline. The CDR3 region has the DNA TGTGCCAGCAGTAGTGACAGATATAGCAATCAGCCCCAGCATTTT. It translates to CASSSDRYSNQPQHF.

Here the CDR3 DNA reads TGTGCCAGCAGCCTACGACTAGCGGGGGGGGAGCAGTACTTC. Its translation is CASSLRLAGGEQYF. The rearrangement joins TRBV6-2 or TRBV6-3 to TRBJ2-7; 14 nucleotides agree with TRBD2. From germline, CDR1 is MNHEY and CDR2 SVGEGT. V dropped 6 bases and J dropped 7; count of bases not matched to a gene: 5. The CDR3 contains 14 residues.

CDR3 residues: CASSSTPGQGFLSLDTQYF. Written as DNA, the CDR3 is TGTGCCAGCAGCTCTACTCCGGGACAGGGTTTTCTTTCTTTAGATACGCAGTATTTT. This chain uses TRBV7-4 with TRBJ2-3, with 9 bases fitting TRBD1. CDR3 length equals 19 residues. CDR1 SGHVT and CDR2 SQSDAQ come from the germline V gene. The V gene end was trimmed by 4 bases and the J gene end by 5 bases; junction bases not matched to a gene: 19.

CDR3 DNA: TGTGCCAGCTCCCCGGGTAATAGTCAGCCCCAGCATTTT. Residues: CASSPGNSQPQHF. This chain joins TRBV18 and TRBJ1-5, with D hard to call. The CDR3 totals 13 residues. Germline assignment: CDR1 KGHSH and CDR2 LQKENI. Trimming cost V 6 bases and J 6 bases, with 12 bases left between them. Full variable domain (rest looked up from reference TRBV18 and TRBJ1-5): NAGVMQNPRHLVRRRGQEARLRCSPMKGHSHVYWYRQLPEEGLKFMVYLQKENIIDESGMPKERFSAEFPKEGPSILRIQQVVRGDSAAYFCASSPGNSQPQHFGDGTRLSIL.

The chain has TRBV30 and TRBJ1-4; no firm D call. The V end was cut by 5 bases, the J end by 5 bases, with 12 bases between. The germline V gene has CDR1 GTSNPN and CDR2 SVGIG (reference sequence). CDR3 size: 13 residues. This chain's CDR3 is CAWSPRRNEKLFF. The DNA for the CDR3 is TGTGCCTGGTCCCCCCGGAGGAATGAAAAACTGTTTTTT. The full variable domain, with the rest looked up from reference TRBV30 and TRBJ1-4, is SQTIHQWPATLVQPVGSPLSLECTVEGTSNPNLYWYRQAAGRGLQLLFYSVGIGQISSEVPQNLSASRPQDRQFILSSKKLLLSDSGFYLCAWSPRRNEKLFFGSGTQLSVL.

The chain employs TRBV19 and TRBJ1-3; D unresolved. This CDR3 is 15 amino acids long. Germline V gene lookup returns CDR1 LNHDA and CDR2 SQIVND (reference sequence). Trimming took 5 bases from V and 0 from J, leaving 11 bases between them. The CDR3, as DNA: TGTGCCAGTAGTCCTGGCGGATTCTCTGGAAACACCATATATTTT. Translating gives CASSPGGFSGNTIYF. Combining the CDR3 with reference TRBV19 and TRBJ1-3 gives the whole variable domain DGGITQSPKYLFRKEGQNVTLSCEQNLNHDAMYWYRQDPGQGLRLIYYSQIVNDFQKGDIAEGYSVSREKKESFPLTVTSAQKNPTAFYLCASSPGGFSGNTIYFGEGSWLTVV.

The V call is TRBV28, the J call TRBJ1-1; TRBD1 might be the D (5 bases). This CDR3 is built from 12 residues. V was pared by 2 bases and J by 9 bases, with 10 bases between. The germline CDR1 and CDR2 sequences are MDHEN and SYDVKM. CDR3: CASSLLGQQAFF. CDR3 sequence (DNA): TGTGCCAGCAGTTTACTTGGACAACAAGCTTTCTTT.

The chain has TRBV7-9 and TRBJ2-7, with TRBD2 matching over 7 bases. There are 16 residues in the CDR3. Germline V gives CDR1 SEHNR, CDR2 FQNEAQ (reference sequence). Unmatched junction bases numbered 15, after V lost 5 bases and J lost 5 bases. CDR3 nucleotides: TGTGCCAGCAGCATCGTTCCCGGGGGGTTCAGGAACGAGCAGTACTTC. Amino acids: CASSIVPGGFRNEQYF.

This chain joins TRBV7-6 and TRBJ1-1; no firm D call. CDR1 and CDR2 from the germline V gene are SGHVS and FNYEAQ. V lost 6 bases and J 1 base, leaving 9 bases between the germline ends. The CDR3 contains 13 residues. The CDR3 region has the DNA TGTGCCAGCAGTTCACAAGAGAACACTGAAGCTTTCTTT. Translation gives CASSSQENTEAFF.

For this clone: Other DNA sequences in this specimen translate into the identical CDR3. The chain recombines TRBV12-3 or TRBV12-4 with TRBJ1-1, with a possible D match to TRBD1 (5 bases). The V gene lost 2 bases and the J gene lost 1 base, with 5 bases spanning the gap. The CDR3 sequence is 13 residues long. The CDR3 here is CASSLRGNTEAFF. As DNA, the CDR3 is TGTGCCAGCAGTTTAAGGGGGAACACTGAAGCTTTCTTT.

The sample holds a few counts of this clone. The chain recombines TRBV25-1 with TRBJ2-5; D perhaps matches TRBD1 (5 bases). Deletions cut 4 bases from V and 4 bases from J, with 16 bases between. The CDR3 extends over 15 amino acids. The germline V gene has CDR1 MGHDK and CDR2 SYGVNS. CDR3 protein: CASSVSGRAGETQYF. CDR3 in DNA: TGTGCCAGCAGTGTATCGGGCAGGGCTGGAGAGACCCAGTACTTC.

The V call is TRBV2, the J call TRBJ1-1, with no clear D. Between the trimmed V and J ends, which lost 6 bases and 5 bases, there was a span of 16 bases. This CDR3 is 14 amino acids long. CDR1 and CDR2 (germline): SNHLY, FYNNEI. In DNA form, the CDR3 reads TGTGCCAGCAGCCCGAGGGCCGAGGGAACTGAAGCTTTCTTT. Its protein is CASSPRAEGTEAFF.

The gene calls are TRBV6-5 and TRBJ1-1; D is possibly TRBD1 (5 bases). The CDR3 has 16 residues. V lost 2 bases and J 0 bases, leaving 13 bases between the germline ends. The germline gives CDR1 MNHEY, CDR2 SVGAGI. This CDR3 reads CASSYRTGIMNTEAFF. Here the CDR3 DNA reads TGTGCCAGCAGTTACCGCACAGGTATCATGAACACTGAAGCTTTCTTT.

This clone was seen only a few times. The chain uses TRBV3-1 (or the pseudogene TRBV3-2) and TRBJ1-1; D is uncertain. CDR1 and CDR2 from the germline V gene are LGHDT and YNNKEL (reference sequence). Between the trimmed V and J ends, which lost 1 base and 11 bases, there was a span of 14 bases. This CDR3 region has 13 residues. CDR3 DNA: TGTGCCAGCAGCCAAGGGACGCAAAGCGGGGCTTTCTTT. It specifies CASSQGTQSGAFF.

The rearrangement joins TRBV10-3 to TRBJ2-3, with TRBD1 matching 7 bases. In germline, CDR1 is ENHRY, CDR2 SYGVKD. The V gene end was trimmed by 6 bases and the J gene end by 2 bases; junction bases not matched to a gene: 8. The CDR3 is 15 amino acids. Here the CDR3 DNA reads TGTGCCATCAGCCCGGGACAGCCTTACACAGATACGCAGTATTTT. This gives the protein CAISPGQPYTDTQYF.

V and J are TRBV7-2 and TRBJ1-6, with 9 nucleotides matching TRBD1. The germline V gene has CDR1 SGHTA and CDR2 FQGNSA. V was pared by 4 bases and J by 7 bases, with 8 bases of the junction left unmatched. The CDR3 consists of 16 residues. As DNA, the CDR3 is TGTGCCAGCAGCTCCGGGACAGGGTTTAGAAATTCACCCCTCCACTTT. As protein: CASSSGTGFRNSPLHF. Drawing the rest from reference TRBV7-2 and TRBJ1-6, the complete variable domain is GAGVSQSPSNKVTEKGKDVELRCDPISGHTALYWYRQSLGQGLEFLIYFQGNSAPDKSGLPSDRFSAERTGGSVSTLTIQRTQQEDSAVYLCASSSGTGFRNSPLHFGNGTRLTVT.

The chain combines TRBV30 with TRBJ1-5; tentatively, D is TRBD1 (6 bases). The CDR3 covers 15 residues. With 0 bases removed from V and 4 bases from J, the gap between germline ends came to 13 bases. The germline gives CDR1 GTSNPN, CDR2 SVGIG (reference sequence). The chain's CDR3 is CAWSVSAGANQPQHF. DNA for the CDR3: TGTGCCTGGAGTGTATCGGCAGGGGCTAATCAGCCCCAGCATTTT.

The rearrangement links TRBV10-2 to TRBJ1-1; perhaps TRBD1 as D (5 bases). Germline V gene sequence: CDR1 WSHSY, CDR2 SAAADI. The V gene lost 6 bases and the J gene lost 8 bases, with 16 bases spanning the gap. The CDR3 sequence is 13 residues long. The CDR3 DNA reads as TGCGCCAGCAGAGGGACTCAGGCTTTAGAAGCTTTCTTT. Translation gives CASRGTQALEAFF.

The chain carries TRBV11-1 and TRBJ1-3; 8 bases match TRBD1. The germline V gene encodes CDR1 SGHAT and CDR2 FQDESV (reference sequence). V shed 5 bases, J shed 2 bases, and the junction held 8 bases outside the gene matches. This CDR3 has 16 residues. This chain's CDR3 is CASSPGTGLPGNTIYF. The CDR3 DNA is TGTGCCAGCAGCCCCGGGACAGGATTGCCTGGAAACACCATATATTTT.

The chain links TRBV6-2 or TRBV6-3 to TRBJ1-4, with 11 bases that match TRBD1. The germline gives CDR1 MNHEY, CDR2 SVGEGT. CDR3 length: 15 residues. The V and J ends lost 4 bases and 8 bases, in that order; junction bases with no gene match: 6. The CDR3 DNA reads TGTGCCAGCAGTTCCGCGGACAGGGGGCCGGAAAAACTGTTTTTT. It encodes CASSSADRGPEKLFF.

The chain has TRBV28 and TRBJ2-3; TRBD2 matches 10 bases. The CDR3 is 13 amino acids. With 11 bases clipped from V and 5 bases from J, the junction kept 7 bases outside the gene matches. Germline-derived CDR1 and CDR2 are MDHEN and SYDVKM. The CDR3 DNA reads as TGTGCCTCCCGGGCTAGCGGGAGAGATACGCAGTATTTT. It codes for CASRASGRDTQYF.

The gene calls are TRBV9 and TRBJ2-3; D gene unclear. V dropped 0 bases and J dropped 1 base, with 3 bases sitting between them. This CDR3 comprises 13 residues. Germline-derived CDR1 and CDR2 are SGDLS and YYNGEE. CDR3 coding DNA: TGTGCCAGCAGCGTAGTAGGCACAGATACGCAGTATTTT. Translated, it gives CASSVVGTDTQYF. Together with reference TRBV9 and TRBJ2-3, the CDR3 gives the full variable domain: DSGVTQTPKHLITATGQRVTLRCSPRSGDLSVYWYQQSLDQGLQFLIQYYNGEERAKGNILERFSAQQFPDLHSELNLSSLELGDSALYFCASSVVGTDTQYFGPGTRLTVL.

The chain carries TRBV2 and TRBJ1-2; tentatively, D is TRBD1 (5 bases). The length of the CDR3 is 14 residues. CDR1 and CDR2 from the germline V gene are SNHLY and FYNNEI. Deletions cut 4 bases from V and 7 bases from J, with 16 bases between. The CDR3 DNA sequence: TGTGCCAGCAGTGCCCTGGGGCAGCCGGGTGGCTACACCTTC. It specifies CASSALGQPGGYTF.

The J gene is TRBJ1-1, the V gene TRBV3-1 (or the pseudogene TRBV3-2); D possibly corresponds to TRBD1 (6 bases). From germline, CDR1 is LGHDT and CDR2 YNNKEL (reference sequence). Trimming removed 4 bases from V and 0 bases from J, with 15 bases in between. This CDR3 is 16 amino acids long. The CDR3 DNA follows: TGTGCCAGCAGCCGAACAGGGATGACACTGAACACTGAAGCTTTCTTT. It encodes CASSRTGMTLNTEAFF.

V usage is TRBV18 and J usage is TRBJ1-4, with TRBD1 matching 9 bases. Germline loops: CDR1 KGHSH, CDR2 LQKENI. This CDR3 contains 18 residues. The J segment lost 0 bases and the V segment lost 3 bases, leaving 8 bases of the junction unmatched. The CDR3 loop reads CASSPPTGGLSTNEKLFF. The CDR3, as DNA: TGTGCCAGCTCACCCCCCACAGGGGGCCTATCAACTAATGAAAAACTGTTTTTT.